The 4 T cell receptor beta chains reported below all come from one sample, sequenced in a study of Graves' ophthalmopathy and Graves' hyperthyroidism. The authors amplified TCR beta CDR3 regions, and they did so from RNA transcripts for repertoire sequencing. The library came from an HTBI-primed first-round RT-PCR and a second-round multiplex PCR. Using its own MiXCR run on the multiplex PCR reads, TCRdb lists one record per CDR3 protein. The profile shows approximately 460,000 distinct CDR3 sequences, approximately 15% of them singletons. Sequencing used blood. Every receptor here comes from a woman in her twenties or thirties with Graves' ophthalmopathy.

Ten or more counts support this clonotype. The chain uses TRBV6-1 and TRBJ1-3, with TRBD1 as a possible D gene (6 bases). With 7 bases removed from V and 3 bases from J, the gap between germline ends came to 10 bases. CDR1 is MNHNS, CDR2 SASEGT, per germline. The CDR3 runs 13 residues. DNA for the CDR3: TGTGCCAGCAACAGGGAAGGTGGAAACACCATATATTTT. Protein product: CASNREGGNTIYF.

This clonotype was counted ten times or more. The V gene is TRBV27, the J gene TRBJ1-5; D might be TRBD1 (5 bases). This CDR3 spans 15 amino acids. Trimming removed 8 bases at V and 3 bases at J, with 17 bases between. Germline CDR1 is MNHEY and CDR2 is SMNVEV (reference sequence). Here the CDR3 reads CASSPGKLLNQPQHF. The CDR3 bases are TGTGCCAGCTCCCCAGGGAAACTGCTCAATCAGCCCCAGCATTTT.

This clonotype came up a few times. V usage is TRBV6-1 and J usage is TRBJ1-1; perhaps TRBD1 as D (6 bases). This CDR3 spans 14 amino acids. The germline V gene has CDR1 MNHNS and CDR2 SASEGT. Trimming pared 8 bases from V and 1 base from J, leaving 14 bases between. CDR3 sequence: CASLVGGPNTEAFF. CDR3 in DNA: TGTGCCAGCCTTGTTGGGGGCCCGAACACTGAAGCTTTCTTT.

The chain employs TRBV3-1 and TRBJ1-5; 10 nucleotides agree with TRBD1. CDR3 length: 16 residues. The germline CDR1 and CDR2 sequences are LGHDT and YNNKEL (reference sequence). Germline trimming cut 3 bases from V and 0 bases from J; bases unmatched to any gene: 2. The CDR3 loop is CASSHGTGDSNQPQHF. CDR3 coding DNA: TGTGCCAGCAGCCATGGGACAGGGGATAGCAATCAGCCCCAGCATTTT. Supplemented by reference TRBV3-1 and TRBJ1-5, the full variable domain reads DTAVSQTPKYLVTQMGNDKSIKCEQNLGHDTMYWYKQDSKKFLKIMFSYNNKELIINETVPNRFSPKSPDKAHLNLHINSLELGDSAVYFCASSHGTGDSNQPQHFGDGTRLSIL.